The entry below describes one TCR beta chain. Its specificity is not known. After isolation, RNA underwent reverse transcription to generate cDNA as the sequencing template. Only in-frame clones appear in the TCRdb table, and some are missing; sequencing was by immunoSEQ multiplex PCR. The table has some 220,000 clones, 50% to 70% seen once. This sample is part of a study of CD8+ T cells in alopecia areata. Study-wide results and limits: Numerous clones, expanded in lesions, remained in scalp and blood during tofacitinib.

The CDR3 is 12 amino acids. V lost 4 bases to trimming and J lost 12 bases, with 19 bases between them. Germline lookup yields CDR1 GTSNPN and CDR2 SVGIG (reference sequence). Indicated treatment: oral pan-JAK inhibitor, 5-10 mg twice daily. Alopecia areata patients provided lesional scalp punch biopsies and peripheral blood, both collected for the study. Separation by sorting yielded CD4+ and CD8+ T cells from PBMCs. This TCR came from a human donor with alopecia areata. The chain carries TRBV30 and TRBJ2-7, with D tentatively TRBD2 (6 bases). The source material was CD4+ T cells sorted from blood, sampled at week 4, from a patient treated with tofacitinib. The chain's CDR3 is CAWNQPRGSWYF. The CDR3 DNA is TGTGCCTGGAATCAACCTCGGGGGAGTTGGTACTTC.